The rows below give T cell receptor beta chains drawn from one sample of a study of blood T cell repertoires in COVID-19. This table comes from immunoSEQ multiplex PCR, and its TCRdb copy is limited to in-frame clones, with some not included. The repertoire holds approximately 200,000 clones, with about 83% as singletons. The sample consisted of peripheral blood. The receptors here all came from a man between 60 and 75 years old who had recovered from COVID-19. Each CDR3 is given with its conserved first and last residue. D genes are given only for firm matches. Rows give clone size only sometimes, using once, few, many, or a class for an expanded clone.

abundance	v_gene	j_gene	d_gene	CDR3aa	CDR3nt
NA	TRBV6-2/TRBV6-3	TRBJ1-1	NA	CASSFHRAAEAFF	TGTGCCAGCAGTTTCCACAGGGCCGCCGAAGCTTTCTTT
NA	TRBV29-1	TRBJ1-1	NA	CSGLVRGHNTEAFF	TGCAGCGGGTTAGTTCGGGGACACAACACTGAAGCTTTCTTT
NA	TRBV6-5	TRBJ2-7	NA	CASIARERSYEQYF	TGTGCCAGCATAGCCCGGGAGAGATCCTACGAGCAGTACTTC
NA	TRBV10-3	TRBJ2-7	NA	CAISAGTRLYEQYF	TGTGCCATCAGTGCCGGGACAAGACTCTACGAGCAGTACTTC
NA	TRBV27	TRBJ2-1	TRBD2	CASSPSAGGHGEQFF	TGTGCCAGCAGCCCCTCAGCGGGAGGGCACGGTGAGCAGTTCTTC
NA	TRBV18	TRBJ2-1	TRBD2	CASSPSSGGDNEQFF	TGTGCCAGCTCACCTTCTTCGGGAGGGGACAATGAGCAGTTCTTC
NA	TRBV10-1	TRBJ2-1	NA	CASRLNEQFF	TGCGCCAGCCGACTCAATGAGCAGTTCTTC
NA	TRBV12-3/TRBV12-4	TRBJ1-2	NA	CASSSGGGYTF	TGTGCCAGCAGTTCTGGCGGTGGCTACACCTTC
NA	TRBV18	TRBJ1-4	TRBD1	CASSPGQGYNEKLFF	TGTGCCAGCTCACCCGGACAGGGGTATAATGAAAAACTGTTTTTT
NA	TRBV7-6	TRBJ2-1	NA	CASSLPGDEQFF	TGTGCCAGCAGCTTACCGGGGGATGAGCAGTTCTTC
NA	TRBV19	TRBJ1-4	TRBD1	CASSITGQGRKLFF	TGTGCCAGTAGTATAACGGGACAGGGACGAAAACTGTTTTTT
NA	TRBV5-1	TRBJ2-7	TRBD2	CASSTGRGREQYF	TGCGCCAGCAGCACGGGGAGGGGACGCGAGCAGTACTTC
NA	TRBV6-1	TRBJ1-4	NA	CASSEMGRTNEKLFF	TGTGCCAGCAGTGAAATGGGCAGAACTAATGAAAAACTGTTTTTT
NA	TRBV27	TRBJ2-7	NA	CASSFSDSQAYEQYF	TGTGCCAGCAGTTTCTCGGACAGCCAGGCCTACGAGCAGTACTTC
NA	TRBV5-8	TRBJ1-4	NA	CASSFLWGGDEKLFF	TGTGCCAGCAGCTTCCTGTGGGGGGGGGATGAAAAACTGTTTTTT
NA	TRBV12-3/TRBV12-4	TRBJ1-1	NA	CASSLKGRTEAFF	TGTGCCAGCAGTTTGAAGGGGAGGACTGAAGCTTTCTTT
NA	TRBV28	TRBJ1-6	NA	CASSREYSNSPLHF	TGTGCCAGCAGTCGAGAGTATAGTAATTCACCCCTCCACTTT
NA	TRBV5-1	TRBJ1-1	TRBD1	CASSTGQGRKNTEAFF	TGCGCCAGCAGCACCGGACAGGGTAGAAAGAACACTGAAGCTTTCTTT
once	TRBV7-2	TRBJ2-7	TRBD1	CASSPGTGITYEQYF	TGTGCCAGCAGCCCCGGGACAGGGATTACCTACGAGCAGTACTTC
NA	TRBV19	TRBJ1-5	NA	CASSGAVNFGNQPQHF	TGTGCCAGTAGTGGCGCGGTGAATTTTGGCAATCAGCCCCAGCATTTT
NA	TRBV30	TRBJ1-1	NA	CAWSGGGNTEAFF	TGTGCCTGGAGTGGAGGGGGAAACACTGAAGCTTTCTTT
NA	TRBV6-2/TRBV6-3	TRBJ2-5	NA	CASSYQTRGETQYF	TGTGCCAGCAGTTACCAGACTAGAGGGGAGACCCAGTACTTC
NA	TRBV7-6	TRBJ2-5	NA	CASSRDRGAVETQYF	TGTGCCAGCAGCCGAGACCGCGGAGCGGTTGAGACCCAGTACTTC
NA	TRBV3-1/TRBV3-2	TRBJ2-3	TRBD1	CASIGTDTRADTQYF	TGTGCCAGCATCGGGACAGACACCAGGGCAGATACGCAGTATTTT
NA	TRBV6-2/TRBV6-3	TRBJ2-1	TRBD1	CASSSDRGFYNEQFF	TGTGCCAGCAGTTCCGACAGGGGTTTCTACAATGAGCAGTTCTTC
NA	TRBV9	TRBJ1-3	NA	CASSTFSGGTGNTIYF	TGTGCCAGCAGCACTTTTTCGGGGGGAACTGGAAACACCATATATTTT
NA	TRBV10-1	TRBJ2-6	NA	CALDLGSGANVLTF	TGCGCTCTAGACTTAGGATCTGGGGCCAACGTCCTGACTTTC
NA	TRBV12-3/TRBV12-4	TRBJ1-1	NA	CASRLQLNTEAFF	TGTGCCAGCAGACTTCAACTGAACACTGAAGCTTTCTTT
NA	TRBV11-2	TRBJ2-1	TRBD2	CASSLVASGRGSYNEQFF	TGTGCCAGCAGCTTAGTGGCTAGCGGGAGAGGGTCCTACAATGAGCAGTTCTTC